Shown below are 25 T cell receptor beta chains from a single sample sequenced in a study of STAT3 mutations in large granular lymphocyte leukemia. TCRdb's copy holds only in-frame clones and misses some; the assay was immunoSEQ multiplex PCR. The data hold about 5,500 clones, with around 94% observed a single time. No antigen is known for these receptors. Notes on the study in general: Every T-LGLL patient had at least one immunodominant TCRbeta clonotype.

The sequencing sample was made of peripheral blood mononuclear cells. The source of these receptors is a man aged 60-69 years with T-cell large granular lymphocyte leukemia. Some clones in this sample may be carry-over from other donors' samples.

The V call is TRBV11-2, the J call TRBJ1-5; D unclear. The CDR3 length is 14 residues. The V gene lost 2 bases and the J gene lost 4 bases, with 9 bases spanning the gap. Germline V gives CDR1 SGHAT, CDR2 FQNNGV. The chain's CDR3 is CASSLNRLNQPQHF. In DNA, the CDR3 is TGTGCCAGCAGCTTAAACAGATTGAATCAGCCCCAGCATTTT. Full variable domain (remainder filled in from reference TRBV11-2 and TRBJ1-5): EAGVAQSPRYKIIEKRQSVAFWCNPISGHATLYWYQQILGQGPKLLIQFQNNGVVDDSQLPKDRFSAERLKGVDSTLKIQPAKLEDSAVYLCASSLNRLNQPQHFGDGTRLSIL.

This chain joins TRBV30 and TRBJ1-2, with 11 bases aligning to TRBD1. Per germline, CDR1 GTSNPN and CDR2 SVGIG (reference sequence). The ends lost 4 bases at V and 7 bases at J; junction bases unmatched: 5. The CDR3 extends over 13 amino acids. The CDR3 loop reads CAWTGQGAGGYTF. The DNA for the CDR3 is TGTGCCTGGACCGGACAGGGGGCGGGTGGCTACACCTTC. The whole variable domain, filled in from reference TRBV30 and TRBJ1-2, reads SQTIHQWPATLVQPVGSPLSLECTVEGTSNPNLYWYRQAAGRGLQLLFYSVGIGQISSEVPQNLSASRPQDRQFILSSKKLLLSDSGFYLCAWTGQGAGGYTFGSGTRLTVV.

The V call is TRBV5-1, the J call TRBJ2-5; D possibly corresponds to TRBD1 (7 bases). This CDR3 is built from 15 residues. V was shortened by 4 bases and J by 5 bases, with 18 bases between the two germline ends. CDR1 is SGHRS, CDR2 YFSETQ, per germline. CDR3 nucleotides: TGCGCCAGCAGCCTCCCCCAGGGGGGAGGTGAGACCCAGTACTTC. Translated, it gives CASSLPQGGGETQYF.

The chain combines TRBV5-1 with TRBJ2-3; a possible D gene is TRBD2 (6 bases). CDR3 length: 17 residues. Between the trimmed V and J ends, which lost 4 bases and 4 bases, there was a span of 22 bases. The germline CDR1 and CDR2 sequences are SGHRS and YFSETQ. The CDR3 DNA follows: TGCGCCAGCAGCGCCTCCGGGACTCTGATTCGCGCAGATACGCAGTATTTT. Protein sequence: CASSASGTLIRADTQYF.

This clone appeared a single time. The chain joins TRBV12-5 to TRBJ1-1; maybe TRBD1 (6 bases). V was shortened by 0 bases and J by 1 base, with 9 bases between the two germline ends. Looked up from germline, CDR1 is LGHNT and CDR2 is FRNRAP. The CDR3 totals 15 residues. The CDR3 reads CASGLVGDKNTEAFF. CDR3 DNA: TGTGCTAGTGGTTTGGTAGGGGACAAGAACACTGAAGCTTTCTTT.

V and J are TRBV5-1 and TRBJ2-7; TRBD2 aligns across 10 bases. The CDR3 totals 13 residues. The junction had 5 bases not matched to a gene; V was cut back by 0 bases and J by 11 bases. The germline V gene encodes CDR1 SGHRS and CDR2 YFSETQ. CDR3 nucleotides: TGCGCCAGCAGCTTGGTGTCTAGCGGGAGTAAGTACTTC. Its translation is CASSLVSSGSKYF.

This rearrangement joins TRBV19 to TRBJ1-5; TRBD1 is a possible D gene (5 bases). The V end was cut by 5 bases, the J end by 6 bases, with 11 bases between. Per germline, CDR1 LNHDA and CDR2 SQIVND (reference sequence). CDR3 length equals 13 residues. Here the CDR3 reads CASSRQMGQPQHF. The CDR3 DNA follows: TGTGCCAGTAGTCGACAGATGGGTCAGCCCCAGCATTTT. The whole variable domain, remainder taken from reference TRBV19 and TRBJ1-5, is DGGITQSPKYLFRKEGQNVTLSCEQNLNHDAMYWYRQDPGQGLRLIYYSQIVNDFQKGDIAEGYSVSREKKESFPLTVTSAQKNPTAFYLCASSRQMGQPQHFGDGTRLSIL.

The V gene is TRBV18, the J gene TRBJ2-3, with 12 bases fitting TRBD2. The CDR3 extends over 16 amino acids. V trimming: 5 bases; J trimming: 3 bases; junction bases outside the gene matches: 6. Germline CDR1 reads KGHSH; CDR2 reads LQKENI. CDR3 sequence (DNA): TGTGCCAGCTCAAGGACTAGCGGGGAGCGGACAGATACGCAGTATTTT. Its translation: CASSRTSGERTDTQYF. Drawing the rest from reference TRBV18 and TRBJ2-3, the complete variable domain is NAGVMQNPRHLVRRRGQEARLRCSPMKGHSHVYWYRQLPEEGLKFMVYLQKENIIDESGMPKERFSAEFPKEGPSILRIQQVVRGDSAAYFCASSRTSGERTDTQYFGPGTRLTVL.

The chain uses TRBV7-9 and TRBJ2-2; a weak D match, TRBD1 (5 bases). The V and J ends lost 5 bases and 0 bases respectively, with 13 bases between them. The CDR3 extends over 16 amino acids. From germline, CDR1 is SEHNR and CDR2 FQNEAQ (reference sequence). The CDR3 is CASSRTRQSNTGELFF. The CDR3, as DNA: TGTGCCAGCAGCAGGACACGCCAATCGAACACCGGGGAGCTGTTTTTT. Full variable domain (rest looked up from reference TRBV7-9 and TRBJ2-2): DTGVSQNPRHKITKRGQNVTFRCDPISEHNRLYWYRQTLGQGPEFLTYFQNEAQLEKSRLLSDRFSAERPKGSFSTLEIQRTEQGDSAMYLCASSRTRQSNTGELFFGEGSRLTVL.

The chain carries TRBV4-2 and TRBJ2-7; 13 bases match TRBD2. The CDR3 extends over 18 amino acids. Germline trimming cut 4 bases from V and 6 bases from J; bases unmatched to any gene: 15. Germline V gene data show CDR1 as LGHNA and CDR2 as YNFKEQ. CDR3 amino acids: CASSRGAGLAGENGEQYF. CDR3 nucleotides: TGTGCCAGCAGCCGCGGGGCAGGACTAGCGGGAGAAAACGGCGAGCAGTACTTC.

J is TRBJ2-2 and V is TRBV27; a possible D gene is TRBD2 (6 bases). Germline CDR1 and CDR2: MNHEY and SMNVEV (reference sequence). CDR3 size: 15 residues. Trimming took off 3 bases at V and 3 bases at J, with 11 bases between the two ends. CDR3 amino acids: CASSLFGGYTGELFF. The CDR3 bases are TGTGCCAGCAGTTTGTTTGGGGGGTACACCGGGGAGCTGTTTTTT.

The CDR3 spells CASRSWTGGLDEQYF. CDR3 bases: TGTGCCAGCAGATCGTGGACAGGGGGGTTGGACGAGCAGTACTTC. The chain uses TRBV28 and TRBJ2-7; 10 bases match TRBD1. J was trimmed by 5 bases and V by 6 bases; bases with no gene match: 10. CDR3 length: 15 residues. CDR1 MDHEN and CDR2 SYDVKM come from the germline V gene. Together with reference TRBV28 and TRBJ2-7, the CDR3 gives the full variable domain: DVKVTQSSRYLVKRTGEKVFLECVQDMDHENMFWYRQDPGLGLRLIYFSYDVKMKEKGDIPEGYSVSREKKERFSLILESASTNQTSMYLCASRSWTGGLDEQYFGPGTRLTVT.

This rearrangement joins TRBV5-1 to TRBJ2-7; TRBD1 might be the D (7 bases). The CDR3 consists of 15 residues. Germline CDR1 and CDR2: SGHRS and YFSETQ. V lost 0 bases to trimming and J lost 0 bases, with 10 bases between them. The CDR3 DNA reads TGCGCCAGCAGCTTGGGGGGGGACAGCTCCTACGAGCAGTACTTC. This codes for CASSLGGDSSYEQYF. Combining the CDR3 with reference TRBV5-1 and TRBJ2-7 gives the whole variable domain KAGVTQTPRYLIKTRGQQVTLSCSPISGHRSVSWYQQTPGQGLQFLFEYFSETQRNKGNFPGRFSGRQFSNSRSEMNVSTLELGDSALYLCASSLGGDSSYEQYFGPGTRLTVT.

The gene calls are TRBV9 and TRBJ2-3, with D possibly matching TRBD2 (6 bases). The ends were cut back, 0 bases at V and 1 base at J, with 9 bases in the middle. Germline V gene sequence: CDR1 SGDLS, CDR2 YYNGEE. The CDR3 runs 15 residues. CDR3 sequence: CASSVESGGTDTQYF. In DNA form, the CDR3 reads TGTGCCAGCAGCGTAGAGTCGGGGGGCACAGATACGCAGTATTTT.

This chain connects TRBV5-4 to TRBJ2-2; D may be TRBD2 (5 bases). From germline, CDR1 is SGHNT and CDR2 YYREEE (reference sequence). Trimming stripped 10 bases from V and 9 bases from J, with 13 bases between. This CDR3 spans 11 amino acids. Written as DNA, the CDR3 is TGTGCCTACATTGAGGGCTGGGAGCTGTTTTTT. This encodes CAYIEGWELFF.

This chain links TRBV9 with TRBJ2-2, with 10 bases aligning to TRBD1. The CDR3 spans 15 residues. With 6 bases clipped from V and 7 bases from J, the junction kept 9 bases outside the gene matches. Germline V gene lookup returns CDR1 SGDLS and CDR2 YYNGEE. Written as DNA, the CDR3 is TGTGCCAGCACCCGGACAGGGGGGTTGGTCGGGGAGCTGTTTTTT. Residues: CASTRTGGLVGELFF.

A single count supports this clone. The rearrangement uses TRBV7-9 and TRBJ1-2, with D hard to call. V was cut by 4 bases and J by 4 bases, with 10 bases left in between. Germline V lookup: CDR1 SEHNR, CDR2 FQNEAQ (reference sequence). The CDR3 has 13 residues. In DNA, the CDR3 is TGTGCCAGCAGCTCGGACGGACTCTATGGCTACACCTTC. Protein: CASSSDGLYGYTF.

This clone showed up just once. For the CDR3, the DNA is TGCGCCAGCAGCCCGGTCCCGGCAGGACTCTCGGACTATGGCTACACCTTC. It is translated as CASSPVPAGLSDYGYTF. This chain joins TRBV5-1 and TRBJ1-2; no firm D call. Trimming stripped 4 bases from V and 3 bases from J, with 22 bases between. Germline V gene data show CDR1 as SGHRS and CDR2 as YFSETQ. The CDR3 sequence is 17 residues long.

For this clone: A far larger clone is a single base away, which makes a read error likely. V gene TRBV5-6 combines with J gene TRBJ2-7; the match to TRBD2 covers 8 bases. Germline loops: CDR1 SGHDT, CDR2 YYEEEE. V trimming: 4 bases; J trimming: 2 bases; junction bases outside the gene matches: 11. The CDR3 is 16 amino acids. The CDR3 nucleotides read TGTGCCAGCAGCGCTCCCCGGGAGGGGACGGCCTACGAGCAGTACTTC. Translation gives CASSAPREGTAYEQYF.

The V and J genes are TRBV2 and TRBJ1-1; perhaps TRBD1 as D (6 bases). The CDR3 is 14 residues long. Germline V gene lookup returns CDR1 SNHLY and CDR2 FYNNEI. V lost 6 bases, J lost 0 bases, and 11 bases lay in between. This CDR3 is CASRGDRLNTEAFF. CDR3 coding DNA: TGTGCCAGCAGGGGAGACAGGTTGAACACTGAAGCTTTCTTT.

The chain links TRBV28 to TRBJ2-6; TRBD1 matches 8 bases. This CDR3 region has 18 residues. The V gene end was trimmed by 3 bases and the J gene end by 4 bases; junction bases not matched to a gene: 11. Germline V gene sequence: CDR1 MDHEN, CDR2 SYDVKM. This CDR3 reads CASSFPGQGRAGANVLTF. CDR3 sequence (DNA): TGTGCCAGCAGTTTTCCTGGACAGGGAAGAGCAGGGGCCAACGTCCTGACTTTC.

The chain recombines TRBV11-2 with TRBJ1-3; no reliable D call. Germline CDR1 SGHAT, CDR2 FQNNGV. The V end lost 1 base, the J end lost 2 bases, and 12 bases lay between the germline ends. The CDR3 has 16 amino acids. Here the CDR3 reads CASSLAGNTPGNTIYF. Written as DNA, the CDR3 is TGTGCCAGCAGCTTAGCCGGGAATACCCCTGGAAACACCATATATTTT.

V gene TRBV7-2 combines with J gene TRBJ1-5; no definite D call. CDR3 length equals 14 residues. The germline V gene has CDR1 SGHTA and CDR2 FQGNSA. V dropped 3 bases and J dropped 0 bases, with 6 bases sitting between them. Written as DNA, the CDR3 is TGTGCCAGCAGCTTTTACTATAGCAATCAGCCCCAGCATTTT. Protein product: CASSFYYSNQPQHF. Together with reference TRBV7-2 and TRBJ1-5, the CDR3 gives the full variable domain: GAGVSQSPSNKVTEKGKDVELRCDPISGHTALYWYRQSLGQGLEFLIYFQGNSAPDKSGLPSDRFSAERTGGSVSTLTIQRTQQEDSAVYLCASSFYYSNQPQHFGDGTRLSIL.

V is TRBV29-1 and J is TRBJ2-7, with 13 bases matching TRBD2. CDR1 is SQVTM and CDR2 is ANQGSEA in the germline V gene. Germline trimming cut 1 base from V and 4 bases from J; bases unmatched to any gene: 10. CDR3 length: 17 residues. The CDR3: CSVEVYGLAGEVYEQYF. The CDR3 nucleotides are TGCAGCGTTGAAGTCTACGGACTAGCGGGAGAGGTATACGAGCAGTACTTC.

The chain uses TRBV27 and TRBJ2-7, with TRBD1 identical over 9 bases. The CDR3 covers 14 residues. With 3 bases clipped from V and 5 bases from J, the junction kept 5 bases outside the gene matches. The germline V gene has CDR1 MNHEY and CDR2 SMNVEV (reference sequence). CDR3 nucleotides: TGTGCCAGCAGTTTCGCCGGGACAGGGAACGAGCAGTACTTC. Translation gives CASSFAGTGNEQYF.